These 6 T cell receptor beta chains share one sample of origin, sequenced in a study of spatial heterogeneity in lung cancer. The time point denotes: sample taken at primary tumor resection. Study-level points and caveats: Tumoral mutation counts were tracked by counts of expanded intratumoral alpha and beta TCRs.

No antigens are known for them. Using its own MiXCR run on the 5' RACE reads, TCRdb lists one record per CDR3 protein. The table shows fewer than 8,500 distinct CDR3 sequences, with around 8.4% occurring only once. The sample here was lung tumor tissue, taken at surgery. The source is a male donor with early-stage non-small cell lung cancer.

This clonotype is termed medium-sized. This beta chain lies outside the target of a library built for alpha chains; its clone size means little. The chain has TRBV29-1 and TRBJ1-2; D possibly corresponds to TRBD1 (5 bases). The ends were cut back, 6 bases at V and 7 bases at J, with 21 bases in the middle. CDR1 and CDR2 (germline): SQVTM, ANQGSEA. The CDR3 is 14 amino acids. The CDR3 reads CSVSTSHTGAGYTF. For the CDR3, the DNA is TGCAGCGTATCGACAAGTCACACCGGGGCTGGCTACACCTTC.

This clonotype is medium-sized in the sample. This beta chain is a stray read from a library made for alpha chains; its abundance is not meaningful. CDR3 sequence (DNA): TGTGCCAGCAGCCGAGGGGAGGTCCGCTTCACAGAGACCCAGTACTTC. Its protein product is CASSRGEVRFTETQYF. This chain links TRBV5-6 with TRBJ2-5; possibly TRBD2 for D (6 bases). Trimming stripped 4 bases from V and 4 bases from J, with 20 bases between. CDR1 is SGHDT and CDR2 is YYEEEE in the germline V gene. The CDR3 has 16 residues. Supplemented by reference TRBV5-6 and TRBJ2-5, the full variable domain reads DAGVTQSPTHLIKTRGQQVTLRCSPKSGHDTVSWYQQALGQGPQFIFQYYEEEERQRGNFPDRFSGHQFPNYSSELNVNALLLGDSALYLCASSRGEVRFTETQYFGPGTRLLVL.

By frequency in the sample, this clonotype is medium-sized. With the library built for alpha chains, this beta chain is off target and its frequency is not meaningful. This rearrangement joins TRBV5-1 to TRBJ2-6; no clear D gene. Trimming shortened V by 2 bases and J by 0 bases, and 6 bases separated the two germline ends. This CDR3 comprises 15 residues. Germline V gene sequence: CDR1 SGHRS, CDR2 YFSETQ. The CDR3: CASSFSGSGANVLTF. Written as DNA, the CDR3 is TGCGCCAGCAGCTTTTCCGGCTCTGGGGCCAACGTCCTGACTTTC.

This clonotype was counted at least ten times. In a library made to pick up alpha chains, this beta chain is a stray read with a size that means little. The chain uses TRBV7-8 and TRBJ2-7, with D perhaps matching TRBD1 (5 bases). The germline CDR1 and CDR2 sequences are SGHVS and FQNEAQ. Between the trimmed V and J ends, which lost 5 bases and 2 bases, there was a span of 19 bases. The CDR3 loop spans 16 amino acids. The CDR3 here is CASSAYRWSLTYEQYF. The CDR3 DNA is TGTGCCAGCAGCGCGTACAGGTGGTCACTCACCTACGAGCAGTACTTC. The full variable domain, completed using reference TRBV7-8 and TRBJ2-7, is GAGVSQSPRYKVAKRGQDVALRCDPISGHVSLFWYQQALGQGPEFLTYFQNEAQLDKSGLPSDRFFAERPEGSVSTLKIQRTQQEDSAVYLCASSAYRWSLTYEQYFGPGTRLTVT.

This clonotype has ten or more counts. Since it is a stray read in a library aimed at alpha chains, this beta chain has a size that is not meaningful. This chain joins TRBV20-1 and TRBJ2-3, with D unclear. The CDR3 contains 13 residues. The germline V gene has CDR1 DFQATT and CDR2 SNEGSKA (reference sequence). Trimming took off 5 bases at V and 4 bases at J, with 13 bases between the two ends. The CDR3 here is CSAFWGAADTQYF. In DNA, the CDR3 is TGCAGTGCTTTTTGGGGTGCGGCAGATACGCAGTATTTT.

This clonotype is deemed medium-sized. This beta chain lies outside the target of a library built for alpha chains; its clone size means little. V and J are TRBV20-1 and TRBJ2-1; D is ambiguous. Germline V gives CDR1 DFQATT, CDR2 SNEGSKA (reference sequence). There are 17 residues in the CDR3. V was shortened by 7 bases and J by 0 bases, with 22 bases between the two germline ends. CDR3 residues: CSGRAIYGKSSYNEQFF. CDR3 bases: TGCAGTGGTCGAGCGATATACGGAAAGAGCTCCTACAATGAGCAGTTCTTC.